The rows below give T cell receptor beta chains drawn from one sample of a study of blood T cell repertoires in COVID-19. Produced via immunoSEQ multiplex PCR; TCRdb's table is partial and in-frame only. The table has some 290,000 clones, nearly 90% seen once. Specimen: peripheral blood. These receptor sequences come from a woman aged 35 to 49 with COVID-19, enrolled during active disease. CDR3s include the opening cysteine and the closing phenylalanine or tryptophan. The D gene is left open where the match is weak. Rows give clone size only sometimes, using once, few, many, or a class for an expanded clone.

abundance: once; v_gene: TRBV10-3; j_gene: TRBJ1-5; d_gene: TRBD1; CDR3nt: TGTGCCATCAGTGTGCAGGGGACAGGGGACCAGCCCCAGCATTTT; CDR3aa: CAISVQGTGDQPQHF
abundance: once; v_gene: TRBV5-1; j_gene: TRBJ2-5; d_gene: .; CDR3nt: TGCGCCAGCAGCTTGATGGGGGCGCAGGAGACCCAGTACTTC; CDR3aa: CASSLMGAQETQYF
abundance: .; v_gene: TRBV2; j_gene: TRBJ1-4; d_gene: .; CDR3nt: TGTGCCAGCAGATACGACAGGACAACTAATGAAAAACTGTTTTTT; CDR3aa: CASRYDRTTNEKLFF
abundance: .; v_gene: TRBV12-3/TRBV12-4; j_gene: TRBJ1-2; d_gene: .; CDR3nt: TGTGCCAGCAGTTTCTCCAGGGGTAATGGCTACACCTTC; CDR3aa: CASSFSRGNGYTF
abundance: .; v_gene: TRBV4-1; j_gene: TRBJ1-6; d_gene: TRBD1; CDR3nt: TGCGCCAGCAGCCAAGAAGGGACAGGGTATAATTCACCCCTCCACTTT; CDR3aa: CASSQEGTGYNSPLHF
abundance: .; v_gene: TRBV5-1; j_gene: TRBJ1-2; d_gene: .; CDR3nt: TGCGCCAGCAGCCTGGACAGCTCTTCCTATGGCTACACCTTC; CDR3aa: CASSLDSSSYGYTF
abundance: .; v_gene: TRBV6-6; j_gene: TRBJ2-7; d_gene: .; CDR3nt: TGTGCCAGCAGAGGGGGCGGGGTAGAGCAGTACTTC; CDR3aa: CASRGGGVEQYF
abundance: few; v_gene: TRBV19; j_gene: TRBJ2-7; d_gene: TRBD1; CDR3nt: TGTGCCAGTAGCACAAACAGGGACAGGTACGAGCAGTACTTC; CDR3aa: CASSTNRDRYEQYF
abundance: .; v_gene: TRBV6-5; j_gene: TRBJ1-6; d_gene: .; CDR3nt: TGTGCCAGCAGGGAGACAGGCGAAAGTTCACCCCTCCACTTT; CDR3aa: CASRETGESSPLHF
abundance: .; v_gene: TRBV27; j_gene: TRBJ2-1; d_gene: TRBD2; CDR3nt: TGTGCCAACAGCCTTTCTAGCGGGGGTTACAATGAGCAGTTCTTC; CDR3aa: CANSLSSGGYNEQFF
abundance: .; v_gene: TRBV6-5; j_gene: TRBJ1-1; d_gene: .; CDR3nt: TGTGCCAGCAGCTCCCTAGCGAACACTGAAGCTTTCTTT; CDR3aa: CASSSLANTEAFF
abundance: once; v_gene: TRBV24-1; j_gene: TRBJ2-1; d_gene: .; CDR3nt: TGTGCCACCAGTGAGGGTGGCCGAGGGGGAATCAATGAGCAGTTCTTC; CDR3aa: CATSEGGRGGINEQFF
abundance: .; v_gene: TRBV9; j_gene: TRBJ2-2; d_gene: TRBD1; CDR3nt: TGTGCCAGCAGCGTAGAGCCCGGACAGGGGAAAGCCGGGGAGCTGTTTTTT; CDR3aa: CASSVEPGQGKAGELFF
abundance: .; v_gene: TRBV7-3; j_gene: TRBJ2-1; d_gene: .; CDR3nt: TGTGCCAGCCGACGTCGGGACAAGAACAATGAGCAGTTCTTC; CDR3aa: CASRRRDKNNEQFF
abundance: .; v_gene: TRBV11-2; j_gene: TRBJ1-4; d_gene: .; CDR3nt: TGTGCCAGCAGCTTAGATATACGTAGGAGCGGGGCTGAAAAACTGTTTTTT; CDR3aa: CASSLDIRRSGAEKLFF
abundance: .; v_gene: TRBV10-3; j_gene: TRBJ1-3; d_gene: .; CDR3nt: TGTGCCATCAGTGAGACGGTTTCTGGAAACACCATATATTTT; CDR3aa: CAISETVSGNTIYF
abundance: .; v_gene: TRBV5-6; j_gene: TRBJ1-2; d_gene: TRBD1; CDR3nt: TGTGCCAGCAGCTCATTACAGGGGAGCTATGGCTACACCTTC; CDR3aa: CASSSLQGSYGYTF
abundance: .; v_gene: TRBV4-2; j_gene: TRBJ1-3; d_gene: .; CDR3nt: TGTGCCAGCAGCCAAAATATTAGGGGCCCTAACTCTGGAAACACCATATATTTT; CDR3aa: CASSQNIRGPNSGNTIYF
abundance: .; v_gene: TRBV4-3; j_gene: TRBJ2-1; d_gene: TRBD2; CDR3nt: TGCGCCAGCAGCCCCCAACTAGCGGGGGGCAGCCATGAGCAGTTCTTC; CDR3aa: CASSPQLAGGSHEQFF
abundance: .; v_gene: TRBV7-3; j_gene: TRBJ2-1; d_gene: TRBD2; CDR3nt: TGTGCCAGCAGCTTACAGGCTAGCGGGAGTCCTTTAGATTCCTACAATGAGCAGTTCTTC; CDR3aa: CASSLQASGSPLDSYNEQFF
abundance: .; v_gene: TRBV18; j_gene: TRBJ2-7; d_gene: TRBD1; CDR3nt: TGTGCCAGCTCACCCGACAGGGTACCCTACGAGCAGTACTTC; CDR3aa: CASSPDRVPYEQYF
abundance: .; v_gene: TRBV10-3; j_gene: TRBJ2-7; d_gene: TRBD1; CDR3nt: TGTGCCATCAGTGCCGGACAGGATGTTAACTACGAGCAGTACTTC; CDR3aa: CAISAGQDVNYEQYF
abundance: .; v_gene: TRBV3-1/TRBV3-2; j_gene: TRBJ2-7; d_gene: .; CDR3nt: TGTGCCAGCAGCCACGGAACAGGATGGGTTGGCAGGGAGCAGTACTTC; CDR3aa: CASSHGTGWVGREQYF
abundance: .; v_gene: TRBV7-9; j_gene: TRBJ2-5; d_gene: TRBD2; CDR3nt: TGTGCCAGCAGGCGGACTAGCGGGGAGCCTAAAGGGACCCAGTACTTC; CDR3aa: CASRRTSGEPKGTQYF
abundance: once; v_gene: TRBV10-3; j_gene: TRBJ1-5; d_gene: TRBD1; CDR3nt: TGTGCCATCAGTGAGTCGACAGGGGGCGCGGGTCAGCCCCAGCATTTT; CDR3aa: CAISESTGGAGQPQHF
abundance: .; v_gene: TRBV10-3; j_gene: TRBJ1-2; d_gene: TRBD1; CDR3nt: TGTGCCATCAGGGAAACAGGGGCCCCCTATGGCTACACCTTC; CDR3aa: CAIRETGAPYGYTF
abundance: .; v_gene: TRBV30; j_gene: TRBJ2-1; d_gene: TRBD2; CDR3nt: TGTGCCTCAAGCGGGAGCTCCTACAATGAGCAGTTCTTC; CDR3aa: CASSGSSYNEQFF
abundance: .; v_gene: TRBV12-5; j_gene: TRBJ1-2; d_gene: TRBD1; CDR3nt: TGTGCTAGTGGTTTCGGCGGACAGGGAGAAGAGGGCTACACCTTC; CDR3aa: CASGFGGQGEEGYTF
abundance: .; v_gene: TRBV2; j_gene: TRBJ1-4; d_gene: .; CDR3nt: TGTGCCAGCAGTCTCCAACTTAATGAAAAACTGTTTTTT; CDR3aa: CASSLQLNEKLFF
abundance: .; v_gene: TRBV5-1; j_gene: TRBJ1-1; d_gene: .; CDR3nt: TGCGCCAGCAGCTTGGCTGAAAGCAGTGAGGGCGGGACTGAAGCTTTCTTT; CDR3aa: CASSLAESSEGGTEAFF
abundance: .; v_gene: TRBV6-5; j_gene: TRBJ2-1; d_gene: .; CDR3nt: TGTGCCAGCAGAAGAGAGAGCGGAATCTACAATGAGCAGTTCTTC; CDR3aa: CASRRESGIYNEQFF
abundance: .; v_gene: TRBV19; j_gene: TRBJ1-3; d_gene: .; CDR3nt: TGTGCCAGTAGCCCCAGGACAGCCGACAACTCTGGAAACACCATATATTTT; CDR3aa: CASSPRTADNSGNTIYF
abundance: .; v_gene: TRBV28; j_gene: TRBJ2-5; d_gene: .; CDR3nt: TGTGCCAGCAGTTTACCAGGGGTCACCCAAGAGACCCAGTACTTC; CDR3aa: CASSLPGVTQETQYF
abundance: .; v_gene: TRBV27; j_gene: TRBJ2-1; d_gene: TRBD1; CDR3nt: TGTGCCAGCCGGAGAGGGGGCAAGGAGCAGTTCTTC; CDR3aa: CASRRGGKEQFF
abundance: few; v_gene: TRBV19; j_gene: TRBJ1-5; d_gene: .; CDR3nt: TGTGCCAGTAGTATAGACAGAAACAATCAGCCCCAGCATTTT; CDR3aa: CASSIDRNNQPQHF
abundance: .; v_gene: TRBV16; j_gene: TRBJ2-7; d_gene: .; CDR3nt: TGTGCCAGCAGCCAATCGATTTTCAGGTCCTCCTACGAGCAGTACTTC; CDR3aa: CASSQSIFRSSYEQYF
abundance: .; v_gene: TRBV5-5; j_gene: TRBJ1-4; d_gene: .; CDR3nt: TGTGCCAGCAGCTTACAGGGAAGGGATAATGAAAAACTGTTTTTT; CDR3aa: CASSLQGRDNEKLFF
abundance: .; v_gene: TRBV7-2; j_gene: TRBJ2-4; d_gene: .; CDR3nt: TGTGCCAGCAGCTTAGACGGGAGAGACATTCAGTACTTC; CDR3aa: CASSLDGRDIQYF
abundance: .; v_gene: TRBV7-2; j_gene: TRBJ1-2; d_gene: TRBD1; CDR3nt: TGTGCCAGCAGCCGCGGGACAGATTATGGCTACACCTTC; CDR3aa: CASSRGTDYGYTF
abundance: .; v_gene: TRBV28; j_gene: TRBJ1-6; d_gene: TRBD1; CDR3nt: TGTGCCAGCATTTGGGACAGGGACGGTTCACCCCTCCACTTT; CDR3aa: CASIWDRDGSPLHF
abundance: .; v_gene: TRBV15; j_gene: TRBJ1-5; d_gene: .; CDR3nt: TGTGCCACCAGCAGAGACCCAGGGGTCTACAATCAGCCCCAGCATTTT; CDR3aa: CATSRDPGVYNQPQHF
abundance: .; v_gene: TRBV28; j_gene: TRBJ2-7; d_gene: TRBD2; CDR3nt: TGTGCCAGCCGCGGAAGTGGGGGGGGTTACGAGCAGTACTTC; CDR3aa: CASRGSGGGYEQYF
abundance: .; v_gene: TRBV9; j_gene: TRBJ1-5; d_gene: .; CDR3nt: TGTGCCAGCAGCGTGGACACCCGCAATCAGCCCCAGCATTTT; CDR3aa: CASSVDTRNQPQHF
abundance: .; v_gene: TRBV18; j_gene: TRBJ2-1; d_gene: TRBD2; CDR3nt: TGTGCCAGCTCATCCATGAGTATACTAGCCGGCGGGGGGGCCAATGAGCAGTTCTTC; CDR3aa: CASSSMSILAGGGANEQFF
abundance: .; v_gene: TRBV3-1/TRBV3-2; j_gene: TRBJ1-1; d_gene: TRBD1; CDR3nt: TGTGCCAGCAGCCCCCGGACAGGGCCTTTCTTT; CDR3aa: CASSPRTGPFF
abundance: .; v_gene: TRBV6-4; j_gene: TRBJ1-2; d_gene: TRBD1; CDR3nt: TGTGCCAGCAGGCCGGGACAGGGAACGTCTGGCTATGGCTACACCTTC; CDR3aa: CASRPGQGTSGYGYTF
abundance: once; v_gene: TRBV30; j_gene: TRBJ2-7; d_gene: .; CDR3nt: TGTGCCTTGGACAAGGGCTCACCCAGTACCAACGAGCAGTACTTC; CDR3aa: CALDKGSPSTNEQYF
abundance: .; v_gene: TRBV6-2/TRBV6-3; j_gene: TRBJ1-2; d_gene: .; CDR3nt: TGTGCCAGCAGCCGGGCAGGGAATATCTATGGCTACACCTTC; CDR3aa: CASSRAGNIYGYTF
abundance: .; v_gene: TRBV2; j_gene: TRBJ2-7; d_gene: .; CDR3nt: TGTGCCACGAGACGGGATTCCTACGAGCAGTACTTC; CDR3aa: CATRRDSYEQYF
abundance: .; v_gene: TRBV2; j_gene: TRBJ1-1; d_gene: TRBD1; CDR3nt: TGTGCCAGCGAGGGACAGGGCCATACTGAAGCTTTCTTT; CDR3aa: CASEGQGHTEAFF
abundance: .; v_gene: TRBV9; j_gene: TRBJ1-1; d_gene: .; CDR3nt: TGTGCCAGCAGCGTCAGCGGGTCGAACACTGAAGCTTTCTTT; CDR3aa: CASSVSGSNTEAFF
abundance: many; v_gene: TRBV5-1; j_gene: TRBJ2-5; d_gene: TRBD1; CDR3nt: TGCGCCAGCAGCCCGACAGGGGATCAAGAGACCCAGTACTTC; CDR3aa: CASSPTGDQETQYF
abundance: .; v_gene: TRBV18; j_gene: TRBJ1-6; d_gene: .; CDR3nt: TGTGCCAGCTCACCAAGGAGCAGTAATTCACCCCTCCACTTT; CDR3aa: CASSPRSSNSPLHF
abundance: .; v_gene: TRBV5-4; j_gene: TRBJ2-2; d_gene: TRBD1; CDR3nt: TGTGCCAGCAGCCCGGACAGGGGGCCTTACACCGGGGAGCTGTTTTTT; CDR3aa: CASSPDRGPYTGELFF
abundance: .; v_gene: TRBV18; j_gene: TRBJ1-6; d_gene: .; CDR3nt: TGTGCCAGCTCACCATCAGGGCCTAATTCACCCCTCCACTTT; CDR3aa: CASSPSGPNSPLHF
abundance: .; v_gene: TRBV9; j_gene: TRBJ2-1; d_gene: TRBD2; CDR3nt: TGTGCCAGCAGCCCCCGGGGGGGCGGGGCCTACAATGAGCAGTTCTTC; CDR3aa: CASSPRGGGAYNEQFF
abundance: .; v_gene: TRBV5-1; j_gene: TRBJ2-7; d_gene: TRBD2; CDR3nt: TGCGCCAGCAATCCGGGACTAGCGGCCCCCTACGAGCAGTACTTC; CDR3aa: CASNPGLAAPYEQYF
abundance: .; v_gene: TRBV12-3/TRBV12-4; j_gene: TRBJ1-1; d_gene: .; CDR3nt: TGTGCCAGCAGTCCGGGGAACACTGAAGCTTTCTTT; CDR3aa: CASSPGNTEAFF
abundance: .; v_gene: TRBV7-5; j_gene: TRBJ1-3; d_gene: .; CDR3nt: TGTGCCAGAAGCTTAGCGATTACAACAGACAGCTCTGGAAACACCATATATTTT; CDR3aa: CARSLAITTDSSGNTIYF
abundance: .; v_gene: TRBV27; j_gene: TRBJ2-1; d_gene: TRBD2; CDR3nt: TGTGCCAGCAGTGCGACAGGGGGGGGACTAGCGGTTAACAATGAGCAGTTCTTC; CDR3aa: CASSATGGGLAVNNEQFF